Sequencing of this T cell receptor beta chain was carried out in a study of Graves' ophthalmopathy and Graves' hyperthyroidism. The CDR3 sequence is 12 residues long. Trimming cost V 4 bases and J 7 bases, with 10 bases left between them. Germline CDR1 MNHNS, CDR2 SASEGT. As for this clonotype: Its antigen is not identified.

Cases classed as stable hyperthyroidism had no ophthalmopathy within 18 months of follow-up. The study excluded patients with other autoimmune diseases, uncontrolled infections, pregnancy or lactation. Clinical symptoms, serum thyroxine, TRAb, thyroid ultrasound and orbital computed tomography formed the basis of diagnosis. Researchers took RNA transcripts and amplified TCR beta CDR3 regions from them. The workflow started with a first-round RT-PCR run with HTBI primers and then moved on to a second-round multiplex PCR. One entry per CDR3 protein results from TCRdb running MiXCR on the multiplex PCR reads. The sample lists just over 400,000 distinct CDR3 sequences, around 21% occurring once. Study results and limitations: Most thyroid clonotypes expanded beyond 0.001 frequency were also found in blood.

The sequence was collected from a woman aged 18-29 years with stable Graves' hyperthyroidism. The chain joins TRBV6-1 to TRBJ1-2; D is perhaps TRBD1 (6 bases). Sample: peripheral blood. The CDR3 nucleotides are TGTGCCAGCAGTGTAAGGGGGGCTGGCTACACCTTC. Translated: CASSVRGAGYTF.